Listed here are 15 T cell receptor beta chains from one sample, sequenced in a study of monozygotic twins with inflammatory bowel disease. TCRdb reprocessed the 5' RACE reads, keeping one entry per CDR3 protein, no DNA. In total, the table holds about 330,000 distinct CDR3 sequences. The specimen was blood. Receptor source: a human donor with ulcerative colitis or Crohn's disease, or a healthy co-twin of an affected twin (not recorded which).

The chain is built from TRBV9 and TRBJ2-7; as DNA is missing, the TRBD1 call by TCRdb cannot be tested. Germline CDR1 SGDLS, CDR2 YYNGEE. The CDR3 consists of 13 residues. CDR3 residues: CASSVGPDYEQYF.

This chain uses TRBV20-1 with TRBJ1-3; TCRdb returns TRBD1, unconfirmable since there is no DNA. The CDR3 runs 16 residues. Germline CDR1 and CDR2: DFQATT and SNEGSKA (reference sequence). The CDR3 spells CSARGRTGSSGNTIYF.

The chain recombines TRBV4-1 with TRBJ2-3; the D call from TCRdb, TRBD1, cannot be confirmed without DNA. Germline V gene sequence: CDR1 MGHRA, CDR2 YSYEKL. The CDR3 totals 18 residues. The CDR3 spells CASSQDYPPLDFTDTQYF.

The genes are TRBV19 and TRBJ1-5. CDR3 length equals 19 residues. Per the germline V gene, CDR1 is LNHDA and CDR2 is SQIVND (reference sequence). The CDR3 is CASSKSPSDRSYSNQPQHF.

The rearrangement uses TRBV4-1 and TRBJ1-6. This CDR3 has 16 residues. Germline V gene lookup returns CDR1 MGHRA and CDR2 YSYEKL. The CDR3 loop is CASSRWNAVLDSPLHF.

The CDR3 loop is CASSQAGTAYGYTF. The J gene is TRBJ1-2, the V gene TRBV4-2; TCRdb picks TRBD1, but there is no DNA to check that call. The CDR3 length is 14 residues. Germline V gene lookup returns CDR1 LGHNA and CDR2 YNFKEQ.

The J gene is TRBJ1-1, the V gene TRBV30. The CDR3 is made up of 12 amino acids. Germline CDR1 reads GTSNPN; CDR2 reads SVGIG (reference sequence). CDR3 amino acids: CAWIGLNTEAFF.

Here the CDR3 reads CASSQDKGSSRYF. This chain links TRBV4-3 with TRBJ2-3; no DNA is available, so the TRBD2 call from TCRdb remains unchecked. CDR3 length: 13 residues. In germline, CDR1 is LGHNA, CDR2 YSLEER.

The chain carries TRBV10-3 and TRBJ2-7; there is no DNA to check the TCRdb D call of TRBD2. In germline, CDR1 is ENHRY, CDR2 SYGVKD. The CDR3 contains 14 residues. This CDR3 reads CAIAGTSGRDEQYF.

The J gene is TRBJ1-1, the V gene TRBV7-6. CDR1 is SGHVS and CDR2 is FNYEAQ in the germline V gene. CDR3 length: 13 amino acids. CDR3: CASSSYKNTEAFF.

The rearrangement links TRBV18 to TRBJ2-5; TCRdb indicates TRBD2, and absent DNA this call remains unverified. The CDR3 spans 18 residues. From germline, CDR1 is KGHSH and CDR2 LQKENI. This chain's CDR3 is CASSPLPLGRTSQETQYF.

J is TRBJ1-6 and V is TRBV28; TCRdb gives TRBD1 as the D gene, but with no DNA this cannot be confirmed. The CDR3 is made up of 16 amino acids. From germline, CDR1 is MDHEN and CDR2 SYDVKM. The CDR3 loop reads CASSSRGLAGNSPLHF.

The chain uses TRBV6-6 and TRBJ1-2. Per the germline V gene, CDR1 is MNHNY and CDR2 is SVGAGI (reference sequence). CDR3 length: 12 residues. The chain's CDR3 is CASSSYGGGYTF.

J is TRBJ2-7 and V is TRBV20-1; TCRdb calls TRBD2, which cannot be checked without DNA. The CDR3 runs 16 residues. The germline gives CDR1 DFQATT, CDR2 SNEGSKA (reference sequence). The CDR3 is CSARAPGAGVPYEQYF.

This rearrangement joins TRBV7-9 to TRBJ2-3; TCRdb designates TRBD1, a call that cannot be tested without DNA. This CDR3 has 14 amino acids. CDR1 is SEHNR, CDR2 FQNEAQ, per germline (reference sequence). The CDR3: CASSRNRGTDTQYF.